This T cell receptor (beta chain) appears in the sequencing data of a study of cytomegalovirus exposure and HLA in healthy donors. Worth noting for this clone: Its antigen is as yet unknown.

With 60 Vbeta and 13 Jbeta primers, the PCR was carried out. In the original analysis: Later analysis identified tens of millions of unique TCR beta chains, roughly 11 million shared. Clones were read by immunoSEQ multiplex PCR, and TCRdb kept only the in-frame ones, dropping some. Clonal size and the V and J genes are those of that table, whereas D and trimming came from the DNA. Found here are approximately 92,000 clones, over 75% of them singletons; the top ten hold about 1.2%. Regarding donors, all were healthy bone marrow donors. The V end was cut by 5 bases, the J end by 0 bases, with 11 bases between. The CDR3 is 15 amino acids. Germline-derived CDR1 and CDR2 are MGHRA and YSYEKL. Regarding the study as a whole: Relative to the roughly 690-donor mean, N-insertions were reportedly fewer in an Asian-associated ancestry cluster in a later analysis.

The sample comprised PBMCs. The genes are TRBV4-1 and TRBJ2-1, with D perhaps matching TRBD2 (6 bases). The source is a girl aged 2-10 years in good health and CMV-seropositive. The CDR3 coding sequence is TGCGCCAGCAGCGCCGGACTATTCTCCTACAATGAGCAGTTCTTC. Protein: CASSAGLFSYNEQFF.